This T cell receptor (beta chain) was documented in a study of technical replicates of blood from a handful of donors. This CDR3 region has 16 residues. Germline assignment: CDR1 PRHDT and CDR2 FYEKMQ (reference sequence). The germline V and J ends were trimmed by 5 bases and 6 bases, with 20 bases remaining between them. TCRdb's copy holds only in-frame clones and misses some; the assay was immunoSEQ multiplex PCR. The sample has about 79,000 clones, 85% to 95% seen once. The chain couples TRBV13 to TRBJ2-1; perhaps TRBD2 as D (7 bases). The source is a human donor in good health. Material: T cells isolated from PBMCs. DNA of the CDR3: TGTGCCAGCAGCCCAGCACGAGGGGGGGGGCCCAATGAGCAGTTCTTC. Amino acids: CASSPARGGGPNEQFF.